Below, 21 T cell receptor beta chains from the same sample are listed, as sequenced in a study of cytomegalovirus exposure and HLA in healthy donors. 13 Jbeta primers and 60 Vbeta primers were used for the PCR. The protocol was immunoSEQ multiplex PCR, while the TCRdb copy is restricted to in-frame clones and leaves out a portion. The repertoire table contains fewer than 150,000 clones. The sequenced sample was PBMCs. The receptors were gathered from a man aged 18-30 years in good health and CMV-seronegative.

The chain is built from TRBV5-1 and TRBJ1-3; TRBD1 aligns across 8 bases. The length of the CDR3 is 16 residues. The junction had 6 bases not matched to a gene; V was cut back by 0 bases and J by 4 bases. From germline, CDR1 is SGHRS and CDR2 YFSETQ. CDR3 in amino acids: CASSLAGQGRGNTIYF. CDR3 nucleotide sequence: TGCGCCAGCAGCTTGGCCGGACAGGGAAGGGGAAACACCATATATTTT.

V gene TRBV14 combines with J gene TRBJ2-7, with D uncertain. V gave up 0 bases and J gave up 6 bases, with 12 bases separating them. CDR3 length equals 14 residues. The germline CDR1 and CDR2 sequences are SGHDN and FVKESK. CDR3 sequence reads: CASSQDLGVSEQYF. The CDR3 DNA reads as TGTGCCAGCAGCCAAGATCTAGGAGTTAGCGAGCAGTACTTC.

This rearrangement joins TRBV7-8 to TRBJ2-7; D remains ambiguous. V gave up 1 base and J gave up 3 bases, with 13 bases separating them. Germline V lookup: CDR1 SGHVS, CDR2 FQNEAQ. The CDR3 runs to 15 residues. For the CDR3, the DNA is TGTGCCAGCAGCTTAGGTCGCGGAGACTTCTACGAGCAGTACTTC. This encodes CASSLGRGDFYEQYF.

This chain joins TRBV7-6 and TRBJ1-1; TRBD1 is a possible D gene (5 bases). CDR1 and CDR2 (germline): SGHVS, FNYEAQ. V lost 5 bases, J lost 1 base, and 8 bases lay in between. The CDR3 is 13 amino acids. CDR3 bases: TGTGCCAGCAGCGCCGGGGGGAACACTGAAGCTTTCTTT. Amino acids: CASSAGGNTEAFF.

V usage is TRBV2 and J usage is TRBJ2-7; TRBD2 might be the D (6 bases). Per germline, CDR1 SNHLY and CDR2 FYNNEI. Trimming stripped 5 bases from V and 4 bases from J, with 15 bases between. The CDR3 consists of 14 residues. CDR3 residues: CASSMEGSGYEQYF. Written as DNA, the CDR3 is TGTGCCAGCAGTATGGAGGGGTCGGGGTACGAGCAGTACTTC.

The chain employs TRBV9 and TRBJ1-2; D ambiguous. This CDR3 spans 15 amino acids. The V and J ends lost 0 bases and 0 bases respectively, with 9 bases between them. Germline CDR1 SGDLS, CDR2 YYNGEE. Here the CDR3 reads CASSVEGDSNYGYTF. The CDR3 nucleotides are TGTGCCAGCAGCGTAGAGGGAGATTCTAACTATGGCTACACCTTC.

The chain combines TRBV4-1 with TRBJ1-1, with a tentative D call TRBD1 (6 bases). Germline V gene sequence: CDR1 MGHRA, CDR2 YSYEKL. The CDR3 length is 15 residues. Deletions cut 2 bases from V and 1 base from J, with 11 bases between. CDR3 sequence reads: CASSQLQGPNTEAFF. CDR3 nucleotide sequence: TGCGCCAGCAGCCAACTACAGGGACCGAACACTGAAGCTTTCTTT.

The chain joins TRBV5-1 to TRBJ2-1, with D possibly being TRBD1 (6 bases). Trimming stripped 2 bases from V and 8 bases from J, with 11 bases between. The CDR3 has 13 residues. CDR1 SGHRS and CDR2 YFSETQ come from the germline V gene. The CDR3 nucleotides read TGCGCCAGCAGCTTACTACAGGGTCATGAGCAGTTCTTC. Protein: CASSLLQGHEQFF.

The chain links TRBV25-1 to TRBJ2-3; D uncertain. V was pared by 5 bases and J by 7 bases, with 4 bases between. There are 10 residues in the CDR3. CDR1 is MGHDK, CDR2 SYGVNS, per germline. The CDR3 region is CASSLHTQYF. The CDR3 DNA reads TGTGCCAGCAGTCTACATACGCAGTATTTT.

The CDR3: CASSLQTGYNYGYTF. CDR3 DNA sequence: TGTGCCAGCAGCCTCCAGACAGGGTATAACTATGGCTACACCTTC. This chain links TRBV7-3 with TRBJ1-2; 7 bases are shared with TRBD1. J gave up 1 base and V 5 bases, and 7 bases lay outside the gene matches. Germline CDR1 and CDR2: SGHTA and FQGTGA. The CDR3 consists of 15 residues.

CDR3 in amino acids: CASSSNGAGVESPLHF. In DNA form, the CDR3 reads TGTGCCAGCAGCAGTAACGGGGCGGGAGTGGAGTCACCCCTCCACTTT. The V and J genes are TRBV2 and TRBJ1-6; tentative D call: TRBD1 (5 bases). Germline V gene sequence: CDR1 SNHLY, CDR2 FYNNEI. The CDR3 length is 16 residues. The V end lost 6 bases, the J end lost 10 bases, and 22 bases lay between the germline ends.

CDR3 sequence: CATSGVQGSNQPQHF. Here the CDR3 DNA reads TGTGCCACCAGCGGGGTACAGGGGAGCAATCAGCCCCAGCATTTT. This chain connects TRBV15 to TRBJ1-5; 7 bases fit TRBD1. Germline CDR1 and CDR2: LNHNV and YYDKDF (reference sequence). After removal of 5 bases from V and 1 base from J, the junction contained 5 bases not matched to a gene. The CDR3 covers 15 residues.

The genes are TRBV21-1 and TRBJ2-7; the D call in the table, TRBD1, was not verified against the DNA. TRBV21-1 is a documented pseudogene. This CDR3 region has 16 residues. CDR3 loop: CASSKGRQGNSYEQYF. DNA for the CDR3: TGTGCCAGCAGCAAAGGGCGACAGGGAAACTCCTACGAGCAGTACTTC.

The CDR3 region is CASSMDRGINQPQHF. CDR3 sequence (DNA): TGTGCCAGCAGCATGGACAGGGGGATTAATCAGCCCCAGCATTTT. The genes are TRBV7-8 and TRBJ1-5; 10 bases fit TRBD1. CDR3 length: 15 amino acids. V lost 5 bases and J lost 4; bases outside the gene matches: 5. Germline values: CDR1 SGHVS, CDR2 FQNEAQ.

V and J are TRBV7-8 and TRBJ2-7; the D gene is possibly TRBD2 (6 bases). Germline values: CDR1 SGHVS, CDR2 FQNEAQ. Trimming pared 5 bases from V and 1 base from J, leaving 21 bases between. This CDR3 spans 17 amino acids. The CDR3, as DNA: TGTGCCAGCAGCCTCATGCCTTTGGGACTTAATTCCTACGAGCAGTACTTC. Protein: CASSLMPLGLNSYEQYF. The variable domain in full, completed from reference TRBV7-8 and TRBJ2-7, reads GAGVSQSPRYKVAKRGQDVALRCDPISGHVSLFWYQQALGQGPEFLTYFQNEAQLDKSGLPSDRFFAERPEGSVSTLKIQRTQQEDSAVYLCASSLMPLGLNSYEQYFGPGTRLTVT.

The V call is TRBV6-5, the J call TRBJ1-1; D gene ambiguous. The germline gives CDR1 MNHEY, CDR2 SVGAGI. The CDR3 consists of 14 residues. Trimming shortened V by 0 bases and J by 2 bases, and 7 bases separated the two germline ends. The CDR3 here is CASSYSSFNTEAFF. For the CDR3, the DNA is TGTGCCAGCAGTTACTCATCTTTTAACACTGAAGCTTTCTTT.

V and J are TRBV2 and TRBJ2-7, with TRBD2 matching 11 bases. Germline V lookup: CDR1 SNHLY, CDR2 FYNNEI. The CDR3 sequence is 15 residues long. Trimming at V came to 3 bases and at J to 3 bases, leaving 4 bases not matched to a gene. CDR3 sequence reads: CASSEVGTSGYEQYF. For the CDR3, the DNA is TGTGCCAGCAGTGAGGTTGGGACTAGCGGCTACGAGCAGTACTTC.

CDR3 sequence reads: CASSHSDRGQPYEQYF. The CDR3 bases are TGTGCCAGCAGCCACTCGGACAGGGGCCAACCCTACGAGCAGTACTTC. The V call is TRBV14, the J call TRBJ2-7; 9 nucleotides line up with TRBD1. V lost 3 bases to trimming and J lost 2 bases; unmatched junction nucleotides: 8. The CDR3 runs to 16 residues. Germline CDR1 SGHDN, CDR2 FVKESK.

The chain carries TRBV5-1 and TRBJ2-7; D perhaps matches TRBD2 (5 bases). The CDR3 loop spans 13 amino acids. CDR1 is SGHRS, CDR2 YFSETQ, per germline. V shed 0 bases and J shed 3 bases, with 7 bases lying between them. The CDR3 DNA reads TGCGCCAGCAGCTTGGCGGGAAACTACGAGCAGTACTTC. The encoded protein is CASSLAGNYEQYF.

CDR3 in DNA: TGTGCTAGTGGTCCCCCGGAGGCTGGGGCCAACGTCCTGACTTTC. The encoded protein is CASGPPEAGANVLTF. This chain uses TRBV12-5 with TRBJ2-6, with D perhaps matching TRBD2 (5 bases). CDR3 length: 15 residues. Germline V gene lookup returns CDR1 LGHNT and CDR2 FRNRAP. V shed 5 bases and J shed 2 bases, with 10 bases lying between them.

This chain connects TRBV9 to TRBJ1-2; D may be TRBD1 (5 bases). The V end was cut by 7 bases, the J end by 2 bases, with 15 bases between. The CDR3 extends over 14 amino acids. CDR1 and CDR2 (germline): SGDLS, YYNGEE. The CDR3 DNA is TGTGCCAGCGCCCCAGGATCAGGGAACTATGGCTACACCTTC. Residues: CASAPGSGNYGYTF. Looking up the rest from reference TRBV9 and TRBJ1-2 gives the full variable domain: DSGVTQTPKHLITATGQRVTLRCSPRSGDLSVYWYQQSLDQGLQFLIQYYNGEERAKGNILERFSAQQFPDLHSELNLSSLELGDSALYFCASAPGSGNYGYTFGSGTRLTVV.